This TCR beta chain was recorded in a study of regulatory T cells in long-lasting Graves disease. This sample's time point: newly diagnosed GD, antithyroid drugs for less than 3 months. PBMC-extracted RNA yielded the TCR library. This clonotype was seen ten or more times. Combining iRepertoire HTBI primers with Arm-PCR of CDR3 regions, the authors built TCR beta libraries. TCRdb analysed the multiplex PCR reads with MiXCR anew, one entry per CDR3 protein. Of approximately 540,000 distinct CDR3 sequences detected, about 12% appear once; the ten largest clones hold over 7%. V was shortened by 7 bases and J by 8 bases, with 19 bases between the two germline ends. The germline CDR1 and CDR2 sequences are MDHEN and SYDVKM. The CDR3 consists of 14 residues. These data were also filed under a second study, of T cells in Graves' hyperthyroidism and ophthalmopathy. That source notes: Uncontrolled infection, other autoimmune disease, pregnancy or lactation disqualified patients from enrolment. Thyroid ultrasound, orbital computed tomography, clinical symptoms, and serum thyroxine and TRAb underpinned diagnoses. The HTBI set primed first-round TCR CDR3 RT-PCR. Through a model of 13 V-J features, ophthalmopathy was separated from stable hyperthyroidism.

This receptor was obtained from a woman aged 25 to 45 with Graves disease. Sequencing was performed on peripheral blood mononuclear cells (PBMCs), taken at new diagnosis, from a patient treated with antithyroid drugs. This sequence joins TRBV28 and TRBJ2-3, with D perhaps TRBD1 (5 bases). The CDR3 nucleotides are TGTGCCAGCACCGTCCCCCCACCTCAGGGTACGCAGTATTTT. This translates into CASTVPPPQGTQYF.